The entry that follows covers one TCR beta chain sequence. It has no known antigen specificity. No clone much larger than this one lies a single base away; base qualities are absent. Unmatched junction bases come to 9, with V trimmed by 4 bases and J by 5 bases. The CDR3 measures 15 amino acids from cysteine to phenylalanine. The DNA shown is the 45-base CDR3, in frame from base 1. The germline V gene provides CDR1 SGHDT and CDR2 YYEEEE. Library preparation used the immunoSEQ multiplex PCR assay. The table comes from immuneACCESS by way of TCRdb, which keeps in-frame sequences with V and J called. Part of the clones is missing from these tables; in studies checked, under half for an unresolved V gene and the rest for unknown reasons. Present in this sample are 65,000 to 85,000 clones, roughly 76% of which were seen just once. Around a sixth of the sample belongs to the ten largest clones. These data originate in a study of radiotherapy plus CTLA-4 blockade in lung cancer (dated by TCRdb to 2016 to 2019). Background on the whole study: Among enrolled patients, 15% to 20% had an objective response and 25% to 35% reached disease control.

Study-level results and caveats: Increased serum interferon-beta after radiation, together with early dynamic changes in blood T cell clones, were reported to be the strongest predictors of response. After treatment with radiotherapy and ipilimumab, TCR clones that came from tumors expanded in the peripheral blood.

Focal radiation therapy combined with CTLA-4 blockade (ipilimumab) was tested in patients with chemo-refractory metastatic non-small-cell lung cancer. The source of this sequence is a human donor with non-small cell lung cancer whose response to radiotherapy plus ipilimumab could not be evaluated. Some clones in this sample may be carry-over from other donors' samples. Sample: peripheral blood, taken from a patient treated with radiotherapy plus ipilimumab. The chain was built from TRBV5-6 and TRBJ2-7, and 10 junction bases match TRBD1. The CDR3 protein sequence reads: CASSQMTGGQNEQYF. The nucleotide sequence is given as TGTGCCAGCAGCCAAATGACAGGGGGCCAGAACGAGCAGTACTTC.